This record looks at one T cell receptor (beta chain) sequence and its context. The sample is drawn from a study of blood T cells in healthy people across ages. With a J-beta primer mix and a sample-barcoded 5' primer, a second PCR ran 7 to 11 cycles. TCRdb reprocessed the 5' RACE reads via MiXCR and lists one record per CDR3 protein. The sample gives 1.5 million or so distinct CDR3 sequences, 35% to 45% of which show up once; roughly 3.7% is in the top ten. This TCR was sampled from a young woman in good health. Sample: blood.

CDR3 sequence reads: CASSSPAVSTDTQYF. The CDR3 nucleotides are TGCGCCAGCAGCAGCCCAGCGGTGAGCACAGATACGCAGTATTTT. This chain uses TRBV5-1 with TRBJ2-3; D is perhaps TRBD2 (5 bases). The CDR3 consists of 15 residues. CDR1 is SGHRS, CDR2 YFSETQ, per germline. V dropped 4 bases and J dropped 0 bases, with 12 bases sitting between them.